This record looks at one T cell receptor beta chain sequence and its context. Compared with germline, one end of the junction differs, possibly owing to a read error. Reverse transcription of 0.5 to 1 ug RNA was performed with random hexamers. TCR beta CDR3 was amplified by immunoSEQ multiplex PCR. This amplification extended across 54 Vbeta and 13 Jbeta segments. In TCRdb, the immunoSEQ multiplex PCR reads were re-called with MiXCR into one record per CDR3 protein. The sample yields 150,000 to 200,000 distinct CDR3 sequences, roughly 94% seen once. The data stem from a study of CD8 T cells in Susac syndrome. For the study at large: Blood was drawn from Susac syndrome patients while they were therapy-naive, on corticosteroids, or on intravenous immunoglobulin alone.

The CDR3 length is 17 residues. Germline CDR1 LGHDT, CDR2 YNNKEL (reference sequence). J is TRBJ2-3 and V is TRBV3-1, with 14 bases identical to TRBD2. This clonotype was obtained from a human donor with Susac syndrome. Sequenced material: CD4+ T cells from PBMCs. CDR3: CASRQEGLAGATDTQYF. In nucleotides, the CDR3 is TGTGCCAGCAGACAAGAGGGACTAGCGGGGGCGACAGATACGCAGTATTTT.